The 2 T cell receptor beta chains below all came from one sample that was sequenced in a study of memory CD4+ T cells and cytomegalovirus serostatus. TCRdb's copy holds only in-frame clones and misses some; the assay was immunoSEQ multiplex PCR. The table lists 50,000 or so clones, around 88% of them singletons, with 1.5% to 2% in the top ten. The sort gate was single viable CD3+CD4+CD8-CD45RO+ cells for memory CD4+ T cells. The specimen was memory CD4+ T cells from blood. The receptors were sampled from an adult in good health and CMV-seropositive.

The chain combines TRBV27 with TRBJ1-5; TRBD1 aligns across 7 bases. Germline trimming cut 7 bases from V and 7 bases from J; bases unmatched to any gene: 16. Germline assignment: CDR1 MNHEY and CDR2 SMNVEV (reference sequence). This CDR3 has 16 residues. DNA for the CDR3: TGTGCCAGCACCCCCCTCGGGGACAGATTGGGGCAGCCCCAGCATTTT. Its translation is CASTPLGDRLGQPQHF.

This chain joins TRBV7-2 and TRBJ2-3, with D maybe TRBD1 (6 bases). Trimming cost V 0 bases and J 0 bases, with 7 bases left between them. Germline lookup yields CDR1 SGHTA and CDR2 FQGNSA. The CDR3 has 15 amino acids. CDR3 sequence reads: CASSLAGHSTDTQYF. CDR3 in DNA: TGTGCCAGCAGCTTAGCGGGACACAGCACAGATACGCAGTATTTT.